The sequence of this T cell receptor beta chain was determined in a study of PD-1 blockade in classical Hodgkin lymphoma. Study as a whole: Nivolumab 3 mg/kg was given intravenously every 2 weeks.

Time point described: cycle 4 day 1 (C4D1), after five to seven weeks of nivolumab. Every patient experienced relapse after autologous stem cell transplantation, and brentuximab vedotin exposure varied. General observations from the study: Prior therapy or disease activity may underlie the repertoire differences, whose causes remain undefined. With CD4+ cells, TCR diversity rose significantly by C4D1, but not with CD8+ cells. Before treatment, complete responders showed about the same diversity as newly diagnosed patients.

Trimming pared 5 bases from V and 5 bases from J, leaving 18 bases between. CDR1 and CDR2 from the germline V gene are SGHVS and FQNEAQ. This CDR3 region has 15 residues. Using immunoSEQ multiplex PCR, the repertoire was profiled, and TCRdb retains in-frame clones only, with some absent. The sample has some 33,000 clones; less than 75% are singletons. In this sample, this clone turned up a few times. Its antigen is as yet unknown. The J gene is TRBJ2-5, the V gene TRBV7-8; D is perhaps TRBD1 or TRBD2 (5 bases each). This TCR was recovered from a human donor with classical Hodgkin lymphoma. The sample was peripheral blood mononuclear cells (PBMCs), taken before the fourth cycle of nivolumab. The CDR3, as DNA: TGTGCCAGCAGCCCAAAGGGGCGGGTTTCGGAGACCCAGTACTTC. Amino acids: CASSPKGRVSETQYF.